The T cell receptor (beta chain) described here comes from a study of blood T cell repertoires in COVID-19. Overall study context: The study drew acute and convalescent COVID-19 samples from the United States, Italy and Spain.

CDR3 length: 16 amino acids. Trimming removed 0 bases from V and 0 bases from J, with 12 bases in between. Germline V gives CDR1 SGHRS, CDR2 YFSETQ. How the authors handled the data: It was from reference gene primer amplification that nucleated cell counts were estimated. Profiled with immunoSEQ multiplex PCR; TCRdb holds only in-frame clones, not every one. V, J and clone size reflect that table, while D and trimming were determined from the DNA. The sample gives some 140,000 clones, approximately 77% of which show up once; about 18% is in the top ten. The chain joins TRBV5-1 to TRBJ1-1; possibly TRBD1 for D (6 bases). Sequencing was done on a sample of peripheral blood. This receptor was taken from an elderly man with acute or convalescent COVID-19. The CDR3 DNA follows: TGCGCCAGCAGCTTGGGGCCAGGGGTCCTGAACACTGAAGCTTTCTTT. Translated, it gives CASSLGPGVLNTEAFF.